This T cell receptor beta chain originates from a study of OX40 agonist ivuxolimab in advanced cancers. About the research overall: A mean age of around 63 years, range roughly 20 to 80, was recorded, and over 65% were male. Eligibility admitted prior anti-PD-1, anti-PD-L1 or anti-CTLA-4 therapy; roughly 37% had some. Study conclusions and caveats: Some patients who did not respond also had low normalized T-cell clonal expansion. No determination was made of the antigen specificity of the expanded peripheral T cells.

The CDR3 consists of 14 residues. The V and J ends lost 3 bases and 6 bases, in that order; junction bases with no gene match: 5. The V gene's germline CDR1 is LNHDA and CDR2 SQIVND (reference sequence). A remark on this clone: The target antigen is unknown.

Profiled with immunoSEQ multiplex PCR; TCRdb holds only in-frame clones, not every one. This sample has about 50,000 clones, with over 70% found just once. This chain joins TRBV19 and TRBJ1-2; 9 bases are a match to TRBD1. This sequence was found in an adult with an advanced solid tumor such as melanoma, head and neck, liver or kidney cancer. This material consisted of CD4+ or CD8+ T cells sorted from blood, taken in a trial of the OX40 agonist ivuxolimab. CDR3 protein: CASSMTGTGHGYTF. CDR3 nucleotide sequence: TGTGCCAGTAGTATGACCGGGACAGGGCATGGCTACACCTTC. The variable domain in full, with the rest retrieved from reference TRBV19 and TRBJ1-2, is DGGITQSPKYLFRKEGQNVTLSCEQNLNHDAMYWYRQDPGQGLRLIYYSQIVNDFQKGDIAEGYSVSREKKESFPLTVTSAQKNPTAFYLCASSMTGTGHGYTFGSGTRLTVV.